This TCR beta chain came from a study of cytomegalovirus exposure and HLA in healthy donors. Study-level information: HLA-typed donors contributed around 82 million unique TCRs, which were held in an early data release.

A note on this clone: Its antigen is not identified.

The CDR3 contains 19 residues. Germline loops: CDR1 MGHRA, CDR2 YSYEKL. V lost 4 bases, J lost 5 bases, and 21 bases stayed unmatched. PCR employed 60 Vbeta and 13 Jbeta primers. Method: immunoSEQ multiplex PCR; TCRdb's copy keeps in-frame clones and lacks some. This table has more than 150,000 clones, roughly 84% appearing once. Study outcomes and limitations: When the data were analyzed later, several of the most significant clusters appeared to be linked to common viral pathogens. In a later analysis, a missense DCLRE1C variant was linked to TCR beta V- and J-gene trimming.

The TCR sequence derives from a boy between 5 and 17 years old in good health and CMV-seronegative. The V gene is TRBV4-1, the J gene TRBJ1-2; 8 nucleotides align to TRBD1. The sequencing sample was made of PBMCs. DNA of the CDR3: TGCGCCAGCAGCCCTTCCTTTCTCGAAGCGAAAGGACAGGGATATGGCTACACCTTC. It translates to CASSPSFLEAKGQGYGYTF.